The next 27 T cell receptor beta chains were all read from a single sample in a study of cytomegalovirus exposure and HLA in healthy donors. Here immunoSEQ multiplex PCR was the method, and the copy in TCRdb shows in-frame clones only, minus some. The data hold 95,000 to 150,000 clones, with 95% to 97% observed a single time. The sequenced material came from PBMCs. The receptors were gathered from a man younger than 35 in good health and CMV-seronegative.

This clone was seen more than once but under ten times. The chain joins TRBV11-3 to TRBJ2-1, with 8 positions matching TRBD1. Germline trimming cut 3 bases from V and 6 bases from J; bases unmatched to any gene: 1. Germline CDR1 and CDR2: SGHNT and YENEEA. The CDR3 loop spans 13 amino acids. The CDR3 nucleotides are TGTGCCAGCAGCTTGACAGGGGTCAATGAGCAGTTCTTC. Protein: CASSLTGVNEQFF.

V usage is TRBV15 and J usage is TRBJ1-1; D gene unclear. V lost 0 bases to trimming and J lost 6 bases, with 8 bases between them. Germline values: CDR1 LNHNV, CDR2 YYDKDF (reference sequence). The CDR3 loop spans 13 amino acids. The CDR3, as DNA: TGTGCCACCAGCAGAGATCTTTCGGCTGAAGCTTTCTTT. Residues: CATSRDLSAEAFF.

The gene calls are TRBV6-1 and TRBJ2-7; 9 nucleotides line up with TRBD1. CDR3 length equals 13 residues. Unmatched junction bases numbered 10, after V lost 9 bases and J lost 7 bases. Germline CDR1 MNHNS, CDR2 SASEGT. CDR3 coding DNA: TGTGCCAGTGGGGCCGGACAGGGGAGGGAGCAGTACTTC. Its protein product is CASGAGQGREQYF.

This chain links TRBV11-2 with TRBJ1-4, with TRBD1 matching 7 bases. Trimming removed 4 bases from V and 6 bases from J; junction bases left unmatched: 8. This CDR3 has 15 amino acids. Germline V gene sequence: CDR1 SGHAT, CDR2 FQNNGV. CDR3 sequence reads: CASSSPDRVDEKLFF. CDR3 nucleotides: TGTGCCAGCAGCTCGCCTGACAGGGTGGATGAAAAACTGTTTTTT.

This sequence joins TRBV9 and TRBJ1-4; 7 bases align to TRBD1. The germline V gene encodes CDR1 SGDLS and CDR2 YYNGEE. V lost 2 bases, J lost 0 bases, and 7 bases stayed unmatched. This CDR3 has 17 residues. CDR3 region: CASSVSGGYATNEKLFF. DNA for the CDR3: TGTGCCAGCAGCGTCTCAGGGGGTTATGCAACTAATGAAAAACTGTTTTTT.

This chain uses TRBV28 with TRBJ1-2; 9 bases align to TRBD1. The J segment lost 11 bases and the V segment lost 7 bases, leaving 8 bases of the junction unmatched. CDR1 is MDHEN, CDR2 SYDVKM, per germline. This CDR3 comprises 12 residues. CDR3 bases: TGTGCCAGCACCATTTCGGACAGGGGATACACCTTC. This sequence encodes CASTISDRGYTF.

The CDR3 DNA sequence: TGTGCCAGCAGTCGGGATTTTAGCTCCTACAATGAGCAGTTCTTC. Its protein product is CASSRDFSSYNEQFF. The chain is built from TRBV27 and TRBJ2-1, with D possibly being TRBD2 (5 bases). Germline V lookup: CDR1 MNHEY, CDR2 SMNVEV (reference sequence). The CDR3 contains 15 residues. V was pared by 5 bases and J by 0 bases, with 11 bases between.

The V gene is TRBV9, the J gene TRBJ2-5; D not certain. Germline V lookup: CDR1 SGDLS, CDR2 YYNGEE. The CDR3 is 14 amino acids. V was cut by 0 bases and J by 4 bases, with 10 bases left in between. As DNA, the CDR3 is TGTGCCAGCAGCGTAGGCCAGCTAGGAGAGACCCAGTACTTC. It is translated as CASSVGQLGETQYF.

The rearrangement links TRBV5-4 to TRBJ2-3; TRBD2 matches 9 bases. In germline, CDR1 is SGHNT, CDR2 YYREEE (reference sequence). CDR3 size: 15 residues. Trimming cost V 0 bases and J 3 bases; bases outside gene matches: 2. The CDR3 DNA follows: TGTGCCAGCAGCTTGGGCGGGAGGGATACAGATACGCAGTATTTT. This codes for CASSLGGRDTDTQYF.

J is TRBJ1-4 and V is TRBV21-1; the table gives TRBD1 as D, unverified against the DNA. TRBV21-1 constitutes a pseudogene. The CDR3 is 16 residues long. DNA of the CDR3: TGTGCCAGCAGCAACCGCGGACCAGGGGAATACGAAAAACTGTTTTTT. Its protein is CASSNRGPGEYEKLFF.

In its sample, this clone was seen a few times. The genes are TRBV28 and TRBJ2-1, with 8 bases matching TRBD2. The trim removed 1 base at V and 8 bases at J, leaving 16 bases unmatched. The CDR3 totals 18 residues. The V gene's germline CDR1 is MDHEN and CDR2 SYDVKM. The DNA of the CDR3 is TGTGCCAGCAGTTTATTCGAGCCTGCCCTGACTAGCGTGCATGAGCAGTTCTTC. The encoded protein is CASSLFEPALTSVHEQFF.

CDR3 sequence: CASSVDGTSATGELFF. The CDR3 bases are TGTGCCAGCAGCGTAGACGGGACTAGCGCCACCGGGGAGCTGTTTTTT. This rearrangement joins TRBV9 to TRBJ2-2; 10 nucleotides agree with TRBD2. After removal of 0 bases from V and 4 bases from J, the junction contained 3 bases not matched to a gene. Germline V gene lookup returns CDR1 SGDLS and CDR2 YYNGEE. The CDR3 contains 16 residues.

The chain employs TRBV5-4 and TRBJ2-3; weak D call: TRBD2 (6 bases). Germline V CDR1 and CDR2: SGHNT, YYREEE (reference sequence). There are 13 residues in the CDR3. Trimming stripped 2 bases from V and 7 bases from J, with 11 bases between. CDR3 in amino acids: CASSFPGLNTQYF. CDR3 bases: TGTGCCAGCAGCTTCCCCGGACTAAATACGCAGTATTTT.

The J gene is TRBJ1-2, the V gene TRBV6-5, with a tentative D call TRBD1 (5 bases). This CDR3 contains 15 residues. From germline, CDR1 is MNHEY and CDR2 SVGAGI. The V gene lost 0 bases and the J gene lost 2 bases, with 10 bases spanning the gap. As DNA, the CDR3 is TGTGCCAGCAGTTACTCCAGGGTACAAAACTATGGCTACACCTTC. Translating gives CASSYSRVQNYGYTF.

The rearrangement links TRBV19 to TRBJ2-1, with a tentative D call TRBD2 (6 bases). Germline V gene data show CDR1 as LNHDA and CDR2 as SQIVND (reference sequence). V lost 6 bases and J 8 bases, leaving 14 bases between the germline ends. The CDR3 has 13 residues. CDR3 bases: TGTGCCAGTAGCAGTTGGGGGGTCGATGAGCAGTTCTTC. The encoded protein is CASSSWGVDEQFF.

The chain recombines TRBV27 with TRBJ1-2, with TRBD1 matching over 9 bases. CDR1 and CDR2 from the germline V gene are MNHEY and SMNVEV (reference sequence). The CDR3 runs 17 residues. Unmatched junction bases numbered 17, after V lost 5 bases and J lost 7 bases. CDR3 sequence: CASSPIQGAPRGGGYTF. CDR3 bases: TGTGCCAGCAGTCCGATACAGGGGGCGCCCAGGGGGGGTGGCTACACCTTC.

This clone showed up just once. CDR3: CSVQGQVYEQYF. CDR3 nucleotides: TGCAGCGTCCAGGGACAGGTCTACGAGCAGTACTTC. The genes are TRBV29-1 and TRBJ2-7; 8 bases agree with TRBD1. The ends lost 6 bases at V and 3 bases at J; junction bases unmatched: 4. This CDR3 contains 12 residues. From germline, CDR1 is SQVTM and CDR2 ANQGSEA.

This chain uses TRBV9 with TRBJ2-3; 13 bases agree with TRBD2. Trimming removed 0 bases from V and 3 bases from J; junction bases left unmatched: 1. Germline-derived CDR1 and CDR2 are SGDLS and YYNGEE. This CDR3 region has 16 residues. CDR3 amino acids: CASSVVLAGGTDTQYF. CDR3 coding DNA: TGTGCCAGCAGCGTAGTACTAGCGGGAGGGACAGATACGCAGTATTTT. The full variable domain, rest sourced from reference TRBV9 and TRBJ2-3, is DSGVTQTPKHLITATGQRVTLRCSPRSGDLSVYWYQQSLDQGLQFLIQYYNGEERAKGNILERFSAQQFPDLHSELNLSSLELGDSALYFCASSVVLAGGTDTQYFGPGTRLTVL.

The chain employs TRBV6-6 and TRBJ1-2; 7 bases fit TRBD1. The J segment lost 2 bases and the V segment lost 7 bases, leaving 7 bases of the junction unmatched. Germline loops: CDR1 MNHNY, CDR2 SVGAGI (reference sequence). This CDR3 spans 14 amino acids. The CDR3 region is CASTTTGTNYGYTF. DNA of the CDR3: TGTGCCAGCACTACGACAGGGACCAACTATGGCTACACCTTC.

This sequence joins TRBV19 and TRBJ1-2, with TRBD1 matching 9 bases. Germline trimming cut 5 bases from V and 7 bases from J; bases unmatched to any gene: 8. This CDR3 contains 14 residues. Germline V gives CDR1 LNHDA, CDR2 SQIVND (reference sequence). This CDR3 is CASSPQWDRAGYTF. The CDR3 bases are TGTGCCAGTAGTCCCCAGTGGGACAGGGCTGGCTACACCTTC.

This chain connects TRBV30 to TRBJ2-3; 10 nucleotides align to TRBD2. Germline lookup yields CDR1 GTSNPN and CDR2 SVGIG (reference sequence). V lost 2 bases, J lost 4 bases, and 9 bases stayed unmatched. The CDR3 sequence is 16 residues long. The CDR3 DNA reads as TGTGCCTGGAGTCCTACTAGCGGGATGGTCCCAGATACGCAGTATTTT. Translated, it gives CAWSPTSGMVPDTQYF.

This chain links TRBV30 with TRBJ2-7; TRBD1 might be the D (5 bases). V lost 3 bases to trimming and J lost 7 bases, with 19 bases between them. Germline loops: CDR1 GTSNPN, CDR2 SVGIG (reference sequence). The CDR3 extends over 14 amino acids. The CDR3 DNA is TGTGCCTGGAGATCAGGCACAGGCCACCCGGAGCAGTACTTC. Translating it yields CAWRSGTGHPEQYF.

The gene calls are TRBV9 and TRBJ2-1; TRBD2 matches 7 bases. The CDR3 loop spans 16 amino acids. The J segment lost 3 bases and the V segment lost 0 bases, leaving 6 bases of the junction unmatched. From germline, CDR1 is SGDLS and CDR2 YYNGEE. The CDR3 is CASSVVSSGIYNEQFF. The CDR3 region has the DNA TGTGCCAGCAGCGTAGTGAGCAGCGGGATCTACAATGAGCAGTTCTTC.

V is TRBV4-3 and J is TRBJ2-1, with 8 bases identical to TRBD2. The ends lost 0 bases at V and 6 bases at J; junction bases unmatched: 7. CDR3 length equals 16 residues. Germline CDR1 LGHNA, CDR2 YSLEER. The CDR3 nucleotides read TGCGCCAGCAGCCAAGATATTAGGACTAGCAGCAATGAGCAGTTCTTC. Amino acid sequence: CASSQDIRTSSNEQFF.

This chain links TRBV5-8 with TRBJ1-4, with D unclear. V shed 1 base and J shed 8 bases, with 12 bases lying between them. Germline V gene sequence: CDR1 SGHTS, CDR2 YDEGEE. The CDR3 runs to 14 residues. The CDR3 spells CASSLRQAMEKLFF. The CDR3 DNA reads as TGTGCCAGCAGCTTGCGCCAGGCAATGGAAAAACTGTTTTTT. The whole variable domain, remainder taken from reference TRBV5-8 and TRBJ1-4, is EAGVTQSPTHLIKTRGQQATLRCSPISGHTSVYWYQQALGLGLQFLLWYDEGEERNRGNFPPRFSGRQFPNYSSELNVNALELEDSALYLCASSLRQAMEKLFFGSGTQLSVL.

The chain has TRBV10-3 and TRBJ2-7, with 9 bases matching TRBD2. CDR1 and CDR2 from the germline V gene are ENHRY and SYGVKD. The CDR3 is 14 amino acids. With V trimmed by 6 bases and J by 0 bases, 3 bases remained unmatched. The CDR3 protein is CAIREREASYEQYF. CDR3 in DNA: TGTGCCATCAGGGAGCGGGAGGCCTCCTACGAGCAGTACTTC.

V is TRBV13 and J is TRBJ2-1; D gene uncertain. In germline, CDR1 is PRHDT, CDR2 FYEKMQ (reference sequence). CDR3 length: 12 amino acids. Trimming removed 9 bases at V and 10 bases at J, with 16 bases between. The CDR3 region is CASQLHREEQFF. CDR3 DNA sequence: TGTGCCAGTCAGCTTCACAGAGAGGAGCAGTTCTTC.